This TCR beta chain was sequenced for a study of cytomegalovirus exposure and HLA in healthy donors (dated by TCRdb to the late 2010s). In terms of the full investigation: In an earlier analysis of some 550 of the donors, 276 Gb of sequence data and 90 million to 120 million unique TCR beta sequences from roughly 200 million T cells were reported. Roughly 320 gigabases of sequencing data and 91 million or so unique TCR sequences made up an early release that covered approximately 650 HLA-typed donors. Of the 300 to 500 genotyped donors, more than 75% were placed in the genetic ancestry cluster associated with self-reported Caucasian donors. The study aimed to test whether cataloging public T cell receptors could reveal signatures of past pathogen exposure. The T cell repertoires of 670 or so subjects were profiled by immunosequencing and related to cytomegalovirus serostatus. Besides the first cohort of around 700 subjects, a separate validation cohort made up of 120 different subjects was used. High-throughput TCR immunosequencing, statistical association of individual TCRs with disease status, and machine learning were combined to predict cytomegalovirus infection status. To study patterns of TCR occurrence, a later analysis re-analyzed previously published TCR beta repertoires from 600 to 750 donors and added high-resolution HLA genotyping. In the later analysis, no new phenotypic data were used to find candidate immune exposures; instead, reliance was placed on TCR beta sequences and their occurrence across donors. An earlier analysis of approximately 580 of the donors used high-throughput TCR beta sequencing to judge whether each TCR beta V gene segment behaved as functional or pseudogenic. Alongside the repertoire data, information on donor age, sex, ethnicity and CMV serostatus was compiled. A later genetic analysis used genome-wide SNP genotypes for about 65% of the roughly 670 donors, treating that subset as a discovery cohort. All discovery cohort repertoires had been generated on a single sequencing platform. Class I and class II HLA loci were covered by the typing at four-digit resolution. Typing coverage varied by locus: about 629-630 donors for A, B, C, DRB1 and DQB1; roughly 560 for DQA1; approximately 610 for DPA1; roughly 450 for DPB1. A handful of DR-DQ haplotypes were handled as single units for association and clustering because linkage in the cohort was strong. Among a few hundred genotyped donors of the cohort, an average of approximately 240,000 unique TCR beta nucleotide sequences were sequenced per donor, around 18% of them non-productive. What the research found in general, with its limitations: According to the authors, the approach could potentially be generalized to other disease states and immunological phenotypes. A later analysis associated about 17,000 TCR beta sequences with specific HLA alleles at a false discovery rate of 0.05. Linkage disequilibrium might explain the correlated functional status among segregating V segments, but an unknown experimental factor could not be ruled out. CMV serostatus was the only immune exposure information available for the cohort. A few of the identified cytomegalovirus-associated TCR beta chains were confirmed in vitro to be specific for cytomegalovirus antigens. Compared with equally common non-associated chains, HLA-associated TCR beta chains in a later analysis were more clonally expanded and had lower generation probabilities. V-gene and J-gene trimming of TCR beta chains was associated with a missense DCLRE1C variant in a later genetic analysis, and the association was replicated in an independent cohort. A further reported finding was that TCR beta sequences accurately predicted the HLA-A and HLA-B alleles for most subjects in the first cohort. A group of highly shared sequence variants was considered likely to be a technical artifact of the sequencing pipeline. The earlier analysis of almost 600 of the donors excluded some 15 rarely observed V segments, including chromosome 9 orphons, because counts were too low. Sequencing depth was assumed to be roughly uniform across donors in the presence/absence analyses, though that assumption may not hold. Compared with the approximately 600-donor mean, donors in an Asian-associated ancestry cluster had fewer N-insertions in productive TCRs, according to a later genetic analysis. HLA typing was unavailable for some donors at each locus, so association tests used only the typed subset. A later analysis found that TCR association rates varied across HLA loci, with DRB1 alleles showing the most associated TCRs and HLA-C alleles the fewest. When HLA alleles, especially DR and DQ, strongly co-occurred, TCR associations were difficult to assign to individual alleles. According to a later analysis, most CMV-associated TCR beta chains appeared to be HLA-restricted, and the HLA associations seemed to be driven largely by CMV exposure. A total of roughly 160 TCR beta chains were listed by the study as associated with cytomegalovirus. An earlier analysis of around 600 of the donors showed that most TCR beta V segments appeared in productive rearrangements either about 87% or about 30% of the time, which broadly matched IMGT annotations. In this cohort, only TCR beta chains were sequenced, and detectable features were limited by the absence of alpha or paired-chain data. Across donors, most TCR sequences were observed very rarely, whereas some public TCRs were present in many individuals. According to a later analysis, parvovirus B19, influenza, CMV and Epstein-Barr virus appeared linked to several top co-occurrence clusters. The classifier was reported to diagnose cytomegalovirus status with high specificity and sensitivity in both the original cohort and the validation cohort.

Receptor libraries were prepared by the immunoSEQ multiplex PCR assay. A mixture of 60 forward primers for TCR Vbeta segments and 13 reverse primers for TCR Jbeta segments was used in the multiplex PCR. The CDR3 region of rearranged TCR beta genes was amplified from genomic DNA with a multiplex PCR assay. The amplified TCR beta libraries were sequenced on the Illumina HiSeq System as 87-base-pair reads. On the study's bioinformatics: A later analysis counted 75 million to 100 million unique TCR beta chains across the 550 to 700 repertoires, and around 9.9 million of these chains were shared by at least two donors. To remove PCR and sequencing errors, raw reads were error-corrected and collapsed into unique sequences using a nearest-neighbor algorithm that merged closely related sequences. To assign V, D and J gene segments, CDR3 sequences were aligned to IMGT reference sequences. For a sequence to be retained, a match of at least six nucleotides to both a V gene segment and a J gene segment was required. A rearrangement was called productive if the CDR3 had no stop codons and remained in frame with V and J, and every other rearrangement was called non-productive. Following IMGT convention, CDR3 was defined as the stretch from the second conserved V-encoded cysteine up to the conserved J-encoded phenylalanine. In an earlier analysis of 550 to 650 of the donors, sequences lacking an unambiguous match to a single V gene segment were excluded. An earlier analysis of 450 to 650 of the donors called V segments functional above 56.7% productive rearrangements and segregating when the between-donor standard deviation exceeded 5%. To diagnose cytomegalovirus status from the catalog of TCR beta chain sequences, a statistical classification framework was built. In a later analysis, TCR nucleotide sequences were compared against IMGT/GENE-DB human TR gene sequences so that V and J genes could be assigned. Using the TCRdist pipeline, a later analysis assigned CDR3 sequences along with most-parsimonious VDJ recombination scenarios. In a later analysis, each TCR beta chain was defined by its CDR3 amino acid sequence together with its V-gene family, and reads lacking a unique V-gene family were excluded. To address suspected cross-contamination and a sequencing artifact, a later analysis removed 592 highly shared, low-generation-probability nucleotide sequences. For each public chain, a later analysis derived a clonal expansion index from normalized ranks of inferred template counts within each repertoire. Generation probabilities in a later analysis came from a VDJ recombination model fitted to out-of-frame rearrangements, and those results were checked against IGoR. In a later analysis, hypergeometric tests were used to score TCR-TCR, TCR-HLA and TCR-CMV co-occurrence, with a repertoire-size bias correction applied to TCR pairs. In a later analysis, false discovery rates were estimated by permuting HLA or CMV assignments 20 times. In a later analysis, co-occurring TCRs were grouped with DBSCAN, and TCRdist sequence similarity was added when clustering was performed within HLA-allele-positive subsets. Co-occurrence clustering excluded repertoires with fewer than 30,000 or more than 120,000 public chains, plus five with anomalous nucleotide sharing. TCRdb's version of the immuneACCESS table is confined to in-frame rearrangements and falls short of the full clone set. An unresolved V gene accounts for under half of the shortfall where checked; the remainder is of unknown origin. That table supplies the V and J calls and clone size; D and trimming were determined from the DNA. The sample table lists over 130,000 clones, about four fifths of them with a count of one. Around 3.2% of the sample rests with the top ten.

This clone was counted between two and nine times. No antigen is known for it. No clone much larger than this one lies a single base away; base qualities are absent. The cohort comprised some 730 healthy bone marrow donors. At the time of sampling, all cohort members were nominally healthy, though unrecorded immune exposures were likely present. Of the 670 or so cohort members, about 280 had positive CMV serostatus and around 350 had negative CMV serostatus, and CMV serostatus was not recorded for the donor. A peripheral blood sample was provided by each donor, and peripheral blood mononuclear cells were used for TCR beta sequencing. Genomic DNA extraction from the blood cell samples was performed with the Qiagen DNeasy Blood Extraction Kit. The TCR comes from a human donor in good health. Material: PBMCs.

CDR3 loop: CASSLTGNTEAFF. DNA sequence: TGCGCCAGCAGCCTGACAGGGAACACTGAAGCTTTCTTT. The chain uses TRBV5-1 and TRBJ1-1, with a tentative D gene TRBD1 over 6 matching bases. Via the germline V gene, CDR1 is SGHRS and CDR2 YFSETQ. The cysteine opens and the phenylalanine closes a CDR3 of 13 amino acids. Only the CDR3 portion is preserved as DNA: 39 bases, with reading frame beginning at the first base. V and J lose 4 bases and 1 base, and a span of 8 bases separates them.